This T cell receptor (beta chain) comes out of a study of blood T cell repertoires in COVID-19. On the study more broadly: Collection of acute and convalescent COVID-19 samples took place in the United States, Italy and Spain. Sources were T cells, B-cell-depleted T cells, or PBMCs; the material itself was cDNA or gDNA.

Assay used: immunoSEQ multiplex PCR; TCRdb lists only in-frame clones, some missing. The sample consists of about 280,000 clones, around 85% of them appearing once. Trimming cost V 3 bases and J 0 bases, with 5 bases left between them. CDR1 is KGHSH, CDR2 LQKENI, per germline. There are 14 residues in the CDR3. The V and J genes are TRBV18 and TRBJ2-2; D ambiguous. The sequenced sample was peripheral blood. This TCR was recovered from a woman in her 70s with acute or convalescent COVID-19. The DNA of the CDR3 is TGTGCCAGCTCACCGGCAGCGAACACCGGGGAGCTGTTTTTT. Translation: CASSPAANTGELFF. Full variable domain (remainder filled in from reference TRBV18 and TRBJ2-2): NAGVMQNPRHLVRRRGQEARLRCSPMKGHSHVYWYRQLPEEGLKFMVYLQKENIIDESGMPKERFSAEFPKEGPSILRIQQVVRGDSAAYFCASSPAANTGELFFGEGSRLTVL.